This T cell receptor (beta chain) was profiled in a study of TIL therapy for anti-PD-1-resistant metastatic lung cancer. Turning to the study itself: Progressing patients received lymphodepletion, expanded TIL infusion and IL-2. By whole-exome sequencing, median non-synonymous tumor mutation burden was less than 1.6 mutations per megabase. Whole-study findings and limits: Treatment-naive, never-smoker and oncogene-addicted patients were overrepresented in this highly selected cohort.

The sample holds one count of this clone. Its antigen is still unknown. Sequencing used immunoSEQ v3. Method: immunoSEQ multiplex PCR; TCRdb's copy keeps in-frame clones and lacks some. The data hold 55,000 to 65,000 clones, with roughly 69% observed a single time. Specified time point: pre-treatment sample, taken before nivolumab and TIL therapy. Enrollment ran from late 2017 to January 2020. Trimming cost V 7 bases and J 8 bases; bases outside gene matches: 15. Germline V lookup: CDR1 MNHNS, CDR2 SASEGT. The CDR3 sequence is 15 residues long. The chain joins TRBV6-1 to TRBJ2-3; TRBD2 matches 7 bases. The source of this sequence is a person aged 25-85 years with non-small cell lung cancer. Sample: blood, taken at baseline. CDR3 sequence (DNA): TGTGCCAGCACCCAAAAGAGACTAGCTATCGGTACGCAGTATTTT. This gives the protein CASTQKRLAIGTQYF.